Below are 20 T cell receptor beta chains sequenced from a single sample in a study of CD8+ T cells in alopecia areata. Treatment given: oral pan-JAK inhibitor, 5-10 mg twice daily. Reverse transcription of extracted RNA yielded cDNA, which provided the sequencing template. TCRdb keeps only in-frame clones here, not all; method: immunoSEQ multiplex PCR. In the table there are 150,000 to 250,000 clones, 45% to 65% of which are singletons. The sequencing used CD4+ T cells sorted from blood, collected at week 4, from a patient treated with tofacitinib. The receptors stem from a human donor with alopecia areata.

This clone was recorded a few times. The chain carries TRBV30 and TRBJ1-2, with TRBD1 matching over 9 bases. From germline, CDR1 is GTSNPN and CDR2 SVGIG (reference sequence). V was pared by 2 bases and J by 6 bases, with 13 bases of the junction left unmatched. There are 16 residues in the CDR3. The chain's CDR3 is CAWSSPRDREKNGYTF. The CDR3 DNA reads TGTGCCTGGAGTTCCCCTCGGGACAGGGAAAAGAATGGCTACACCTTC. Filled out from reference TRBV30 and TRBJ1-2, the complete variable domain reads SQTIHQWPATLVQPVGSPLSLECTVEGTSNPNLYWYRQAAGRGLQLLFYSVGIGQISSEVPQNLSASRPQDRQFILSSKKLLLSDSGFYLCAWSSPRDREKNGYTFGSGTRLTVV.

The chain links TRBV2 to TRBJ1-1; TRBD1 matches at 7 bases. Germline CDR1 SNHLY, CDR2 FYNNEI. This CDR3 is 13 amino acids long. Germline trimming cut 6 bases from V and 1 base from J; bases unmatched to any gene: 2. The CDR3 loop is CASRQGPNTEAFF. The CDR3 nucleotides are TGTGCCAGCAGACAGGGGCCGAACACTGAAGCTTTCTTT.

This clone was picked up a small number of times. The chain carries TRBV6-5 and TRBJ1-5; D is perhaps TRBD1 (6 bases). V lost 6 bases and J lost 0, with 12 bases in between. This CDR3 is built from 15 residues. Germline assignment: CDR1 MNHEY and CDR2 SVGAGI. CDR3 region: CASSPTGHSNQPQHF. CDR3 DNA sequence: TGTGCCAGCAGCCCGACAGGCCATAGCAATCAGCCCCAGCATTTT.

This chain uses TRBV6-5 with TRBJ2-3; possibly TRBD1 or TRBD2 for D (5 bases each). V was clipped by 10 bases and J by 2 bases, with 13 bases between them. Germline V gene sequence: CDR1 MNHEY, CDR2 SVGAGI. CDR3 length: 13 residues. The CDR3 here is CATSRGFTDTQYF. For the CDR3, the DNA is TGTGCCACCTCGAGGGGTTTCACAGATACGCAGTATTTT.

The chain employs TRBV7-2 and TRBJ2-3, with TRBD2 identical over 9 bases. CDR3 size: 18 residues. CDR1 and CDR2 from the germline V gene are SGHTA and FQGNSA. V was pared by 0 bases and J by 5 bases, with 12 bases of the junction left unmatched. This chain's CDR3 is CASSLALSRGGPRDTQYF. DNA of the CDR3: TGTGCCAGCAGCTTAGCGCTGTCGCGGGGGGGCCCCAGAGATACGCAGTATTTT.

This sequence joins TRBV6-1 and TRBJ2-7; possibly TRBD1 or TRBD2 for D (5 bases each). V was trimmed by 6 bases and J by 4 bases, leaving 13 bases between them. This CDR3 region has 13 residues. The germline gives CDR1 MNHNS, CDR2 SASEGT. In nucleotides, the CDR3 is TGTGCCAGCAGGAGAGGGGAGAGGTACGAGCAGTACTTC. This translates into CASRRGERYEQYF.

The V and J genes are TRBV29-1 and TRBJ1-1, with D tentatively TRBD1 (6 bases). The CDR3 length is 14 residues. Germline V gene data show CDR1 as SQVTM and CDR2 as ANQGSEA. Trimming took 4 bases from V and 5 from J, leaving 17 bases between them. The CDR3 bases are TGCAGCGTTGCCATAGGGGGAGGGCTAACTGAAGCTTTCTTT. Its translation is CSVAIGGGLTEAFF. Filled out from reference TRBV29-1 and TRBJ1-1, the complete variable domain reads SAVISQKPSRDICQRGTSLTIQCQVDSQVTMMFWYRQQPGQSLTLIATANQGSEATYESGFVIDKFPISRPNLTFSTLTVSNMSPEDSSIYLCSVAIGGGLTEAFFGQGTRLTVV.

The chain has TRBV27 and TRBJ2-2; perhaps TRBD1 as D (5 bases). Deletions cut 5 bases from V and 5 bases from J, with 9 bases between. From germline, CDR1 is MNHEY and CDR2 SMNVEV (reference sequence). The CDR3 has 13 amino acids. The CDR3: CASSLGVTGELFF. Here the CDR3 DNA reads TGTGCCAGCAGTCTAGGGGTTACCGGGGAGCTGTTTTTT.

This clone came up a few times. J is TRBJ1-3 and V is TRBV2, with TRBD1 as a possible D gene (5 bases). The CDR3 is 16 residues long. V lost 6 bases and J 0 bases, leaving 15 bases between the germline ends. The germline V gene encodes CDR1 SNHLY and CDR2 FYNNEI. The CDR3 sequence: CASRLGQISSGNTIYF. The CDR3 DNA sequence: TGTGCCAGCAGGTTGGGGCAAATTAGCTCTGGAAACACCATATATTTT.

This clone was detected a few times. CDR3 coding DNA: TGTGCCAGTAGTATAGGAAAGATAAACACCGGGGAGCTGTTTTTT. It specifies CASSIGKINTGELFF. V is TRBV19 and J is TRBJ2-2; D not certain. CDR3 size: 15 residues. Deletions cut 1 base from V and 2 bases from J, with 8 bases between. Germline V gives CDR1 LNHDA, CDR2 SQIVND (reference sequence).

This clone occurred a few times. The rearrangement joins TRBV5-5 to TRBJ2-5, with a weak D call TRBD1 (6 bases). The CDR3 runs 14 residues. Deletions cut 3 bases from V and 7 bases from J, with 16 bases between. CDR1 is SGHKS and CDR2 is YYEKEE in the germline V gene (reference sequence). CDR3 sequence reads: CASSWWDTEGTQYF. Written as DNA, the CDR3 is TGTGCCAGCAGCTGGTGGGACACCGAAGGGACCCAGTACTTC.

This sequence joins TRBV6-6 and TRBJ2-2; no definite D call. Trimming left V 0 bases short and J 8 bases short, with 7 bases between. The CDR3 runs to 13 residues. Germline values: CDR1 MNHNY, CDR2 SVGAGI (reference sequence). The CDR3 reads CASSYSGGGELFF. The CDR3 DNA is TGTGCCAGCAGTTACTCTGGCGGTGGGGAGCTGTTTTTT.

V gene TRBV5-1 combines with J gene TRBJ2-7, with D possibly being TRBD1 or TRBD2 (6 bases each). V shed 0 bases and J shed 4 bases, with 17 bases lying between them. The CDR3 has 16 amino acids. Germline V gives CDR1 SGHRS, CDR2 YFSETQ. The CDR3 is CASSLGGGGGQYEQYF. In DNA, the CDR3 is TGCGCCAGCAGCTTGGGAGGAGGAGGGGGTCAGTACGAGCAGTACTTC.

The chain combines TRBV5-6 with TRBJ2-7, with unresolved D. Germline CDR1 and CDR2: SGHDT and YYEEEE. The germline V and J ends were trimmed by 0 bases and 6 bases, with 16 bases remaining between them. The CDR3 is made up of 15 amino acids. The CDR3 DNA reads TGTGCCAGCAGCTTGGCCAAGGCACGAGGCGGCGAGCAGTACTTC. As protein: CASSLAKARGGEQYF. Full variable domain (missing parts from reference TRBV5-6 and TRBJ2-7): DAGVTQSPTHLIKTRGQQVTLRCSPKSGHDTVSWYQQALGQGPQFIFQYYEEEERQRGNFPDRFSGHQFPNYSSELNVNALLLGDSALYLCASSLAKARGGEQYFGPGTRLTVT.

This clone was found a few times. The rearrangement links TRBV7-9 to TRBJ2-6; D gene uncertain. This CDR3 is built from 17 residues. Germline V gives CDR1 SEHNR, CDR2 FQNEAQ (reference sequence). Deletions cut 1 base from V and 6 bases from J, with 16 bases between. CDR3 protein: CASSLVRGLREANVLTF. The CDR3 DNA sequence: TGTGCCAGCAGCTTAGTGCGTGGGTTAAGGGAGGCCAACGTCCTGACTTTC.

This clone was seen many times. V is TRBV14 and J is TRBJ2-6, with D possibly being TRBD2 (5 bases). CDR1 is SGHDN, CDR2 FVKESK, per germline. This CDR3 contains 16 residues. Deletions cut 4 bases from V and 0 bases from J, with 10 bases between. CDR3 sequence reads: CASSLLGVSGANVLTF. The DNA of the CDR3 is TGTGCCAGCAGCCTCCTGGGAGTCTCTGGGGCCAACGTCCTGACTTTC.

The CDR3 sequence is CASSRSNEAFF. In DNA, the CDR3 is TGTGCCAGCTCGCGAAGCAATGAAGCTTTCTTT. The chain joins TRBV6-5 to TRBJ1-1; no reliable D call. The CDR3 has 11 residues. Germline CDR1 and CDR2: MNHEY and SVGAGI. Deletions cut 8 bases from V and 7 bases from J, with 11 bases between.

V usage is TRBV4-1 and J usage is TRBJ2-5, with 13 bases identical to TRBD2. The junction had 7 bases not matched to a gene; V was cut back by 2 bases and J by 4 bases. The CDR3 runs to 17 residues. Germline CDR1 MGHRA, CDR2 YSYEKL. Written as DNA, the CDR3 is TGCGCCAGCAGCCAACCGGGACTAGCGGGGTGGGCAGAGACCCAGTACTTC. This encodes CASSQPGLAGWAETQYF.

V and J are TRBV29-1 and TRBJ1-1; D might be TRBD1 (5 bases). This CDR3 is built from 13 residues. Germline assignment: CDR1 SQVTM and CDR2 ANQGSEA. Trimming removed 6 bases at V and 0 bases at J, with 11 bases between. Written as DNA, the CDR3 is TGCAGCGTCCAGACAGTCGTGAACACTGAAGCTTTCTTT. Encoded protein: CSVQTVVNTEAFF.

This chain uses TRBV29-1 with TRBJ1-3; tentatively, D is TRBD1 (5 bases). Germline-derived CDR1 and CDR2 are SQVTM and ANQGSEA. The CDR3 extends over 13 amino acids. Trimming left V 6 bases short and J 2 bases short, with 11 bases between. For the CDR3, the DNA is TGCAGCGTGGCGGGCAGGGCTGGAAACACCATATATTTT. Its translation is CSVAGRAGNTIYF.